This entry lists 2 T cell receptor beta chains sequenced from one sample in a study of T cell changes during pregnancy in multiple sclerosis. Data came from immunoSEQ multiplex PCR; TCRdb stores just in-frame clones and leaves some out. Of 40,000 to 60,000 clones detected, 90% to 95% appear once; the ten largest clones hold over 0.45%. Sequences were derived from CD4+ T cells from peripheral blood mononuclear cells, sampled in the first trimester of pregnancy. The receptors come from a female donor with multiple sclerosis, enrolled in a pregnancy study.

The gene calls are TRBV5-8 and TRBJ1-2; D call uncertain. The CDR3 contains 12 residues. Germline V gene sequence: CDR1 SGHTS, CDR2 YDEGEE. Trimming shortened V by 1 base and J by 8 bases, and 9 bases separated the two germline ends. The CDR3 nucleotides are TGTGCCAGCAGCTTGTCTTCTCGGGGCTACACCTTC. Translation gives CASSLSSRGYTF. Based on the CDR3 plus reference TRBV5-8 and TRBJ1-2, the full variable domain is EAGVTQSPTHLIKTRGQQATLRCSPISGHTSVYWYQQALGLGLQFLLWYDEGEERNRGNFPPRFSGRQFPNYSSELNVNALELEDSALYLCASSLSSRGYTFGSGTRLTVV.

The CDR3 DNA reads TGTGCCAGTAGTCCCCTATTCACGGGGAACACTGAAGCTTTCTTT. Its protein is CASSPLFTGNTEAFF. The chain combines TRBV19 with TRBJ1-1; D is ambiguous. V lost 5 bases and J 1 base, leaving 14 bases between the germline ends. The CDR3 has 15 amino acids. The V gene's germline CDR1 is LNHDA and CDR2 SQIVND (reference sequence). The entire variable domain, with the rest obtained from reference TRBV19 and TRBJ1-1, is as follows: DGGITQSPKYLFRKEGQNVTLSCEQNLNHDAMYWYRQDPGQGLRLIYYSQIVNDFQKGDIAEGYSVSREKKESFPLTVTSAQKNPTAFYLCASSPLFTGNTEAFFGQGTRLTVV.